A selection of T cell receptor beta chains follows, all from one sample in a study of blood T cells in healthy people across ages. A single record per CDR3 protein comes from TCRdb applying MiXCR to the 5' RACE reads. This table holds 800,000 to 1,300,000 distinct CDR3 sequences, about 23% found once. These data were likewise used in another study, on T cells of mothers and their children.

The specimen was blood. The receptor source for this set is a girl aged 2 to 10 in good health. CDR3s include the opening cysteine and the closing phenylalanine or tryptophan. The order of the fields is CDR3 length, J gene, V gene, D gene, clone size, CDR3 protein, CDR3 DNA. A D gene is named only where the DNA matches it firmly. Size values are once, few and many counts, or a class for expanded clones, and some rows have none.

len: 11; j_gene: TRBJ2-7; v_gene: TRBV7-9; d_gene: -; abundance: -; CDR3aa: CASSTRAEQYF; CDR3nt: TGTGCCAGCAGCACCCGGGCCGAGCAGTACTTC
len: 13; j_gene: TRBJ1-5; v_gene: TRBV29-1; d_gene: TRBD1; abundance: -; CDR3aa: CSVGDSINQPQHF; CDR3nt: TGCAGCGTGGGGGACAGCATAAATCAGCCCCAGCATTTT
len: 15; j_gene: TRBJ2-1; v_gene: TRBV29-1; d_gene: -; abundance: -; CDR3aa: CSVEDPTRRANEQFF; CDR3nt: TGCAGCGTTGAAGATCCGACACGGCGGGCCAATGAGCAGTTCTTC
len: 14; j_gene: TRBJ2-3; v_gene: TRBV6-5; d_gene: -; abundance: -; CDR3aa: CASSYSNLGDTQYF; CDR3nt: TGTGCCAGCAGTTACTCGAATTTGGGGGATACGCAGTATTTT
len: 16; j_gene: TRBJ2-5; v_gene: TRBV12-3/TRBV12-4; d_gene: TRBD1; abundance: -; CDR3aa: CASSPRGQGDGETQYF; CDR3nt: TGTGCCAGCAGTCCCCGGGGACAGGGAGACGGGGAGACCCAGTACTTC
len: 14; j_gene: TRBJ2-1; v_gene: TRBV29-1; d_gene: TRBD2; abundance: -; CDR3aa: CSVPTSGFYNEQFF; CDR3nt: TGCAGCGTTCCTACTAGCGGGTTTTACAATGAGCAGTTCTTC
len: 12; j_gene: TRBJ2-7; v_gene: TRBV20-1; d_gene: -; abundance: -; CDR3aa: CSALILSYEQYF; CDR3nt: TGCAGTGCTTTGATACTTTCCTACGAGCAGTACTTC
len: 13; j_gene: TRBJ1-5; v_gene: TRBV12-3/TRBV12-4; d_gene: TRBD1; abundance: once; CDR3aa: CASTAGGDQPQHF; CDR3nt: TGTGCCAGCACCGCAGGGGGAGATCAGCCCCAGCATTTT
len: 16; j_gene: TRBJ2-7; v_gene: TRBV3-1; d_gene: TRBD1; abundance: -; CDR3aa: CASSMSGQGSGNEQYF; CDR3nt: TGTGCCAGCAGCATGTCGGGACAGGGGTCCGGTAACGAGCAGTACTTC
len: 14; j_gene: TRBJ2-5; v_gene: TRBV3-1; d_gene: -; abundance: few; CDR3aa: CASSHKRAQETQYF; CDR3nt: TGTGCCAGCAGCCATAAGAGAGCCCAAGAGACCCAGTACTTC
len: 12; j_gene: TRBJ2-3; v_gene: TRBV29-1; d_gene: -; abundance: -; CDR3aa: CSVDSSTDTQYF; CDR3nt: TGCAGCGTGGACAGTAGCACAGATACGCAGTATTTT
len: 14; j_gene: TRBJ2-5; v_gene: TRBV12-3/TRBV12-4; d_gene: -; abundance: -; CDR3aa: CASRQSAGQETQYF; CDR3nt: TGTGCCAGCAGGCAAAGCGCGGGGCAAGAGACCCAGTACTTC
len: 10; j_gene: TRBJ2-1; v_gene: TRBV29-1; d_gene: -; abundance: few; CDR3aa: CGGSYNEQFF; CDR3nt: TGCGGGGGATCCTACAATGAGCAGTTCTTC
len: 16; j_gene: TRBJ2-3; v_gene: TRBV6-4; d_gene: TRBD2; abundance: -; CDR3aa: CASSTLAGAPTDTQYF; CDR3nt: TGTGCCAGCAGCACTCTAGCGGGGGCCCCCACAGATACGCAGTATTTT
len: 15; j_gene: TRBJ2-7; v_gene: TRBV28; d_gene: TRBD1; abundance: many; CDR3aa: CASSPIGTGVREQYF; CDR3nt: TGTGCCAGCAGTCCTATCGGGACAGGGGTCCGCGAGCAGTACTTC
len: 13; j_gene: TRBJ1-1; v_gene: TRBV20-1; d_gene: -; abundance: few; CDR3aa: CSARAGENTEAFF; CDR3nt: TGCAGTGCTAGAGCGGGGGAGAACACTGAAGCTTTCTTT
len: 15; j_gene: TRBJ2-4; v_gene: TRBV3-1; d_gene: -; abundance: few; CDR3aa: CASSQDWRGRDIQYF; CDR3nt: TGTGCCAGCAGCCAAGATTGGAGGGGTCGGGACATTCAGTACTTC
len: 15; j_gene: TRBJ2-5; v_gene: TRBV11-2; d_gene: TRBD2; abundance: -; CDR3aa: CASSQGGHYRETQYF; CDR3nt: TGTGCCAGCAGCCAGGGAGGGCATTATCGGGAGACCCAGTACTTC
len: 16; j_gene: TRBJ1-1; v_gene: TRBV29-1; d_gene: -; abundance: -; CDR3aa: CSVVGPFGGRNTEAFF; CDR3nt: TGCAGCGTTGTGGGGCCCTTTGGGGGGAGGAACACTGAAGCTTTCTTT
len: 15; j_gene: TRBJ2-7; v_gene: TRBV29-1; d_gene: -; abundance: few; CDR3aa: CSVSPLGDPSYEQYF; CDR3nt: TGCAGCGTCTCACCATTAGGAGACCCTTCCTACGAGCAGTACTTC
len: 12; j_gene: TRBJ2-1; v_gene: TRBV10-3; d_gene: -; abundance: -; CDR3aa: CAPTTADNEQFF; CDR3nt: TGTGCCCCCACTACCGCAGATAATGAGCAGTTCTTC
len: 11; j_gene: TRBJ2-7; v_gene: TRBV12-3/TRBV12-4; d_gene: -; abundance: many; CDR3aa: CASSLSHEQYF; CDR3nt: TGTGCCAGCAGTTTAAGCCACGAGCAGTACTTC
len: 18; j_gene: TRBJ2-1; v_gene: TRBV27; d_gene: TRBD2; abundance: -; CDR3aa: CAGSPNPGLAGVYNEQFF; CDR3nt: TGTGCCGGCAGTCCAAATCCGGGACTAGCGGGGGTTTACAATGAGCAGTTCTTC
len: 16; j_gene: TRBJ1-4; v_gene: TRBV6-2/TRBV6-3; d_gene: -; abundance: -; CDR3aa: CACRTLSAATNEKLFF; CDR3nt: TGTGCCTGCAGGACCCTGAGTGCAGCGACTAATGAAAAACTGTTTTTT
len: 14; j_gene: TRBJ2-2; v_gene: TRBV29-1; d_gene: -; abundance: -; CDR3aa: CSVGDGSNTGELFF; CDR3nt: TGCAGCGTTGGGGACGGTTCGAACACCGGGGAGCTGTTTTTT
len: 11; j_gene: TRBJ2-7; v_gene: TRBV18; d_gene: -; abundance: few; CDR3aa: CASQDTYEQYF; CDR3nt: TGTGCCAGCCAGGACACATACGAGCAGTACTTC
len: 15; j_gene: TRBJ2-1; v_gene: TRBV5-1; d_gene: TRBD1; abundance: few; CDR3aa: CASTLQGWPTIEQFF; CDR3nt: TGCGCCAGCACTCTACAGGGGTGGCCGACAATCGAGCAGTTCTTC
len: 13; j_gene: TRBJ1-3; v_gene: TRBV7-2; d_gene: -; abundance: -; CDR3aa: CASSPNRGNTIYF; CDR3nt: TGTGCCAGCAGCCCGAACAGGGGAAACACCATATATTTT
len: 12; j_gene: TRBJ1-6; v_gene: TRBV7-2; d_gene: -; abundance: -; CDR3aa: CASSWNNSPLHF; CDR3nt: TGTGCCAGCAGCTGGAACAATTCACCCCTCCACTTT
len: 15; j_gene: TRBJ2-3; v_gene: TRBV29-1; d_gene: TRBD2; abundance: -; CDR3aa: CSAGLAGILTDTQYF; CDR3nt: TGCAGCGCTGGACTAGCGGGCATCCTCACAGATACGCAGTATTTT
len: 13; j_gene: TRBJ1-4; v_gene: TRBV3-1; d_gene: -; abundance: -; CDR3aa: CASSRGPNEKPFF; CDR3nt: TGTGCCAGCAGTCGAGGTCCTAATGAAAAACCGTTTTTT
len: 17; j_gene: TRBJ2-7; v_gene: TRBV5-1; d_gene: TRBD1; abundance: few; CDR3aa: CASSLGLGRDSAYEQYF; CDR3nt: TGCGCCAGCAGCTTGGGACTGGGTCGGGACAGCGCCTACGAGCAGTACTTC
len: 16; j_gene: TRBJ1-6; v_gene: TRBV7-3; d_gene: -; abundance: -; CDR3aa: CASSLTLAARNSPLHF; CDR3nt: TGTGCCAGCAGCTTAACTCTGGCCGCTCGGAATTCACCCCTCCACTTT
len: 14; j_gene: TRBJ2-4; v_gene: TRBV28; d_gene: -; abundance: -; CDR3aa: CASSFRGKVNIQYF; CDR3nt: TGTGCCAGCAGTTTCCGCGGGAAGGTAAACATTCAGTACTTC
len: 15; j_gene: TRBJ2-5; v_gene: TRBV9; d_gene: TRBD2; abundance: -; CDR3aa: CASSGTSGIKETQYF; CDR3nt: TGTGCCAGCAGCGGGACTAGCGGGATAAAAGAGACCCAGTACTTC
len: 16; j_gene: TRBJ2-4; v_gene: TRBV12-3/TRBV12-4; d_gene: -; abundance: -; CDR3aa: CASSLEEGWAKNIQYF; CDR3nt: TGTGCCAGCAGTTTAGAGGAGGGGTGGGCCAAAAACATTCAGTACTTC